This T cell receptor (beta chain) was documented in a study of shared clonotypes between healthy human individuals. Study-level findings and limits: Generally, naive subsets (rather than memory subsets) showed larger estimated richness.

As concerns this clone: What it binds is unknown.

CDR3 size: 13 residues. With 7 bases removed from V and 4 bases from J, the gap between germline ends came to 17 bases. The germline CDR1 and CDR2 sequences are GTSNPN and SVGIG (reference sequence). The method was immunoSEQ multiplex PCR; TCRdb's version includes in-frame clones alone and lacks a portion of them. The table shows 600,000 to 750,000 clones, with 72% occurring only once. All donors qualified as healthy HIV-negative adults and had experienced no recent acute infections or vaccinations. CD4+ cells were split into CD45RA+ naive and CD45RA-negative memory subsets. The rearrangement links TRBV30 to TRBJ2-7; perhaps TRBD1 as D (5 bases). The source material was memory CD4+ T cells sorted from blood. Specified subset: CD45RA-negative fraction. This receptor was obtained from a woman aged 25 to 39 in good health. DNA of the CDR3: TGTGCCTACCTTCGGCAGGGCTTATACGAGCAGTACTTC. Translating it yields CAYLRQGLYEQYF.